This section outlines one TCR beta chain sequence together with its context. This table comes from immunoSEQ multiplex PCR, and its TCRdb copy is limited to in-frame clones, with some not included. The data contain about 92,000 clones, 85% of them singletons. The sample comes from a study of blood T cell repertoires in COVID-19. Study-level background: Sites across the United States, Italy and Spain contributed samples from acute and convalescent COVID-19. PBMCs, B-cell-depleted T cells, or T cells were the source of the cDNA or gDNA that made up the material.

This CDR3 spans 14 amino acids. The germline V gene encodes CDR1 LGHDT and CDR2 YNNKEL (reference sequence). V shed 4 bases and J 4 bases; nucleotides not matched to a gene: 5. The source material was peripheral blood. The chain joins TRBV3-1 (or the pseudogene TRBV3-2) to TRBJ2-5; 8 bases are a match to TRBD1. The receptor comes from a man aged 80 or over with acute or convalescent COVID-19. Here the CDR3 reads CASSRQGAVETQYF. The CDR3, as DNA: TGTGCCAGCAGCCGCCAGGGGGCGGTAGAGACCCAGTACTTC.